This record covers a single T cell receptor (beta chain). Its antigen remains unidentified. This sample is part of a study of Ad26.COV2.S vaccination and SARS-CoV-2 variants. Libraries were prepared by immunoSEQ multiplex PCR; TCRdb keeps only in-frame clonotypes and omits some of them. The sample has hundreds of thousands of clones, 86% seen once. Trimming removed 2 bases from V and 7 bases from J; junction bases left unmatched: 11. The CDR3 runs to 16 residues. Germline V gene sequence: CDR1 MDHEN, CDR2 SYDVKM. Points from the study as a whole: Reported post-vaccination CD8+ and CD4+ T cell responses to spike showed substantial breadth.

The treatment was: about 20 received Ad26.COV2.S at low or high dose, single or two shots; 5 received placebo; per-sample allocation not given. Sampling was performed 63 days after the first vaccine or placebo injection. A Boston adult aged 18-55 years was the donor. The sequence was obtained from a person between 18 and 65 years old who received the Ad26.COV2.S COVID-19 vaccine or a placebo. The chain is built from TRBV28 and TRBJ1-2; TRBD1 agrees at 9 bases. Sequencing was performed on peripheral blood, taken in a trial of Ad26.COV2.S vaccine versus placebo. The CDR3 is CASSLPPGQGIGGYTF. The DNA for the CDR3 is TGTGCCAGCAGTTTACCTCCGGGACAGGGAATAGGTGGCTACACCTTC.